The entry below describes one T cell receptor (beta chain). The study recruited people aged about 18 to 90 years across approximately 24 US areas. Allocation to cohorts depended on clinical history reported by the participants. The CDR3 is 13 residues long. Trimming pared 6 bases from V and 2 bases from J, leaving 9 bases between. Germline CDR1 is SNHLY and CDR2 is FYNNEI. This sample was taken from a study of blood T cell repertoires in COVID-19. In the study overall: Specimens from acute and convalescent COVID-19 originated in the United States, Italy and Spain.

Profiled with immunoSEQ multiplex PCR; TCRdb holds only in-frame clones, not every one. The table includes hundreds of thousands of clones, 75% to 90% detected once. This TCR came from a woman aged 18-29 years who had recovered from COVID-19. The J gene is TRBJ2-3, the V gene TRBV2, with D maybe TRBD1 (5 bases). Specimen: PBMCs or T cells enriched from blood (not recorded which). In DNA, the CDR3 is TGTGCCAGCAGGGTGACAGCCACAGATACGCAGTATTTT. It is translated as CASRVTATDTQYF.